The 25 T cell receptor beta chains below come from one sample, sequenced in a study of T cell responses to AZD1222 COVID-19 vaccine. Sequenced by immunoSEQ multiplex PCR; TCRdb stores in-frame clones only, minus some. The profile covers 150,000 to 250,000 clones, with approximately 90% appearing a single time and 3% to 4% taken by the ten largest. This specimen was peripheral blood, taken 28 days after the second AZD1222 dose. The receptors were gathered from an adult who received the AZD1222 COVID-19 vaccine.

The rearrangement uses TRBV19 and TRBJ2-5, with D tentatively TRBD1 or TRBD2 (5 bases each). The V and J ends lost 7 bases and 5 bases respectively, with 20 bases between them. CDR3 length: 15 amino acids. Germline V gene data show CDR1 as LNHDA and CDR2 as SQIVND (reference sequence). CDR3: CASTTSGGVGETQYF. In nucleotides, the CDR3 is TGTGCCAGTACCACAAGTGGGGGAGTAGGCGAGACCCAGTACTTC.

This chain connects TRBV29-1 to TRBJ2-1, with a tentative D call TRBD2 (6 bases). Germline CDR1 and CDR2: SQVTM and ANQGSEA. The CDR3 contains 15 residues. The V and J ends lost 2 bases and 9 bases respectively, with 20 bases between them. CDR3 in amino acids: CSVEKGLAPRGEQFF. CDR3 bases: TGCAGCGTTGAAAAGGGCCTAGCGCCCCGAGGTGAGCAGTTCTTC.

The chain links TRBV19 to TRBJ2-7; D is ambiguous. Trimming shortened V by 4 bases and J by 3 bases, and 4 bases separated the two germline ends. Germline CDR1 reads LNHDA; CDR2 reads SQIVND (reference sequence). The CDR3 spans 11 residues. The CDR3 loop reads CASSNGYEQYF. The CDR3 region has the DNA TGTGCCAGTAGTAATGGCTACGAGCAGTACTTC. Full variable domain (rest looked up from reference TRBV19 and TRBJ2-7): DGGITQSPKYLFRKEGQNVTLSCEQNLNHDAMYWYRQDPGQGLRLIYYSQIVNDFQKGDIAEGYSVSREKKESFPLTVTSAQKNPTAFYLCASSNGYEQYFGPGTRLTVT.

This chain uses TRBV6-5 with TRBJ1-5; D gene uncertain. Trimming took 2 bases from V and 1 from J, leaving 9 bases between them. The CDR3 is 15 residues long. Germline CDR1 is MNHEY and CDR2 is SVGAGI. DNA for the CDR3: TGTGCCAGCAGTTACGGGCGGTGGAGCAATCAGCCCCAGCATTTT. Its translation: CASSYGRWSNQPQHF.

This chain connects TRBV24-1 to TRBJ1-2; no firm D call. V was clipped by 2 bases and J by 7 bases, with 4 bases between them. The CDR3 is 11 amino acids. Germline V gene data show CDR1 as KGHDR and CDR2 as SFDVKD. The CDR3 coding sequence is TGTGCCACCAGTGATTCCTTTGGCTACACCTTC. Its protein product is CATSDSFGYTF.

This clone has a single count. The V gene is TRBV10-1, the J gene TRBJ2-7; D not resolved. Trimming shortened V by 0 bases and J by 7 bases, and 7 bases separated the two germline ends. The CDR3 covers 12 residues. The germline CDR1 and CDR2 sequences are WNHNN and SYGVQD (reference sequence). As DNA, the CDR3 is TGCGCCAGCAGTGAGTCGAATAGAGAGCAGTACTTC. This translates into CASSESNREQYF.

The chain joins TRBV28 to TRBJ1-3; D is possibly TRBD1 (6 bases). Germline V gene lookup returns CDR1 MDHEN and CDR2 SYDVKM. V shed 8 bases and J shed 0 bases, with 11 bases lying between them. The CDR3 is 14 amino acids. The CDR3 DNA reads as TGTGCCAGCGCCAGGGGTAGCTCTGGAAACACCATATATTTT. Translation: CASARGSSGNTIYF. The full variable domain, in which reference TRBV28 and TRBJ1-3 provide the parts outside the CDR3, is DVKVTQSSRYLVKRTGEKVFLECVQDMDHENMFWYRQDPGLGLRLIYFSYDVKMKEKGDIPEGYSVSREKKERFSLILESASTNQTSMYLCASARGSSGNTIYFGEGSWLTVV.

The gene calls are TRBV7-2 and TRBJ2-3; no clear D gene. Trimming took 2 bases from V and 10 from J, leaving 7 bases between them. Germline CDR1 and CDR2: SGHTA and FQGNSA. This CDR3 has 11 amino acids. The CDR3: CASSLNRAQYF. The CDR3 region has the DNA TGTGCCAGCAGCTTAAATAGGGCGCAGTATTTT.

The chain links TRBV4-3 to TRBJ1-4; 7 bases fit TRBD1. After removal of 1 base from V and 4 bases from J, the junction contained 9 bases not matched to a gene. CDR3 size: 17 residues. The germline V gene has CDR1 LGHNA and CDR2 YSLEER. The CDR3, as DNA: TGCGCCAGCAGCCAAGCATCCCGGACAGGCCATAATGAAAAACTGTTTTTT. Translation gives CASSQASRTGHNEKLFF.

V usage is TRBV3-1 (or the pseudogene TRBV3-2) and J usage is TRBJ2-3; D call uncertain. Trimming stripped 0 bases from V and 0 bases from J, with 7 bases between. This CDR3 contains 15 residues. CDR1 and CDR2 from the germline V gene are LGHDT and YNNKEL (reference sequence). This CDR3 reads CASSQDVTSTDTQYF. In DNA form, the CDR3 reads TGTGCCAGCAGCCAAGATGTGACGAGCACAGATACGCAGTATTTT.

The chain couples TRBV5-8 to TRBJ2-3; 8 nucleotides line up with TRBD1. The CDR3 runs to 17 residues. Germline V lookup: CDR1 SGHTS, CDR2 YDEGEE. The V gene end was trimmed by 0 bases and the J gene end by 1 base; junction bases not matched to a gene: 7. The DNA for the CDR3 is TGTGCCAGCAGCTTGGAGGGACAGGCCAAGGGCACAGATACGCAGTATTTT. Translating it yields CASSLEGQAKGTDTQYF.

This chain connects TRBV5-6 to TRBJ1-5; D gene ambiguous. Per germline, CDR1 SGHDT and CDR2 YYEEEE. Trimming removed 0 bases at V and 4 bases at J, with 8 bases between. The length of the CDR3 is 14 residues. The chain's CDR3 is CASSLGRRNQPQHF. The CDR3 region has the DNA TGTGCCAGCAGCTTGGGCCGGAGAAATCAGCCCCAGCATTTT.

The gene calls are TRBV11-1 and TRBJ1-1; D not certain. The CDR3 has 14 residues. Germline V gene lookup returns CDR1 SGHAT and CDR2 FQDESV (reference sequence). The ends were cut back, 4 bases at V and 5 bases at J, with 14 bases in the middle. This CDR3 reads CASSSWTGRTEAFF. CDR3 coding DNA: TGTGCCAGCAGCTCATGGACGGGAAGGACTGAAGCTTTCTTT.

CDR3 sequence reads: CASSPRGAQGYTF. The CDR3 DNA is TGTGCCAGCAGCCCGCGGGGGGCGCAAGGCTACACCTTC. The chain joins TRBV3-1 (or the pseudogene TRBV3-2) to TRBJ1-2, with D tentatively TRBD1 (6 bases). The CDR3 length is 13 residues. The germline V gene has CDR1 LGHDT and CDR2 YNNKEL (reference sequence). V was clipped by 4 bases and J by 8 bases, with 14 bases between them.

The chain is built from TRBV5-4 and TRBJ2-7; the match to TRBD1 covers 8 bases. J gave up 4 bases and V 3 bases, and 6 bases lay outside the gene matches. This CDR3 is built from 14 residues. The germline V gene has CDR1 SGHNT and CDR2 YYREEE (reference sequence). The CDR3 DNA follows: TGTGCCAGCAGCTCCCAGCAGGGGGCGTACGAGCAGTACTTC. The encoded protein is CASSSQQGAYEQYF.

The chain links TRBV30 to TRBJ1-5; D not certain. Germline CDR1 reads GTSNPN; CDR2 reads SVGIG (reference sequence). CDR3 size: 13 residues. Trimming shortened V by 1 base and J by 7 bases, and 11 bases separated the two germline ends. Here the CDR3 DNA reads TGTGCCTGGAGTGCCGTACCGAGACAGCCCCAGCATTTT. Translating gives CAWSAVPRQPQHF.

The genes are TRBV18 and TRBJ2-1; the match to TRBD1 covers 9 bases. The V and J ends lost 5 bases and 6 bases, in that order; junction bases with no gene match: 8. Looked up from germline, CDR1 is KGHSH and CDR2 is LQKENI. The CDR3 has 15 amino acids. The DNA of the CDR3 is TGTGCCAGCTCATCTGGGGACAGGGCCCGCAATGAGCAGTTCTTC. Its protein product is CASSSGDRARNEQFF.

The chain recombines TRBV7-8 with TRBJ2-1, with TRBD2 identical over 11 bases. The germline V gene has CDR1 SGHVS and CDR2 FQNEAQ. The CDR3 extends over 15 amino acids. The J segment lost 3 bases and the V segment lost 6 bases, leaving 4 bases of the junction unmatched. The CDR3: CASRAGTSGYNEQFF. CDR3 sequence (DNA): TGTGCCAGCAGAGCCGGGACTAGCGGCTACAATGAGCAGTTCTTC.

The table lists this clone with a count of one. This chain joins TRBV5-1 and TRBJ1-2; 8 bases align to TRBD1. CDR1 is SGHRS and CDR2 is YFSETQ in the germline V gene. This CDR3 is 12 amino acids long. Losses at the gene ends were 4 bases for V and 8 bases for J; bases not matched to a gene: 4. The CDR3 DNA follows: TGCGCCAGCAGCCAGGGGGCACGAGGCTACACCTTC. Its protein product is CASSQGARGYTF.

V gene TRBV6-5 combines with J gene TRBJ2-2, with D perhaps assigned TRBD1 or TRBD2 (5 bases each). Germline V gene lookup returns CDR1 MNHEY and CDR2 SVGAGI. The CDR3 runs 15 residues. The V end lost 2 bases, the J end lost 6 bases, and 13 bases lay between the germline ends. CDR3 sequence reads: CASSYGSMGAGELFF. Here the CDR3 DNA reads TGTGCCAGCAGTTACGGGTCCATGGGGGCCGGGGAGCTGTTTTTT.

The chain is built from TRBV7-3 and TRBJ2-1, with a weak D call TRBD2 (6 bases). V was cut by 5 bases and J by 15 bases, with 17 bases left in between. The CDR3 is 12 residues long. Germline-derived CDR1 and CDR2 are SGHTA and FQGTGA. This CDR3 is CASSPLGRDLFF. CDR3 nucleotides: TGTGCCAGCAGCCCCCTAGGGCGGGATTTGTTCTTC.

The gene calls are TRBV21-1 and TRBJ2-5; TRBD1 is the table's D call, not checked against the DNA. TRBV21-1 is described as a pseudogene. The CDR3 covers 19 residues. The CDR3, as DNA: TGTGCCAGCAGCAAAGGGGGACAGATGGGATTAGGGGGCCAAGAGACCCAGTACTTC. Residues: CASSKGGQMGLGGQETQYF.

This clone occurred once. The chain is built from TRBV12-3 or TRBV12-4 and TRBJ2-7; D is undetermined. CDR3 size: 13 residues. The V end lost 5 bases, the J end lost 1 base, and 9 bases lay between the germline ends. In DNA, the CDR3 is TGTGCCAGCAGTCTGACGGATTCCTACGAGCAGTACTTC. It encodes CASSLTDSYEQYF.

V usage is TRBV3-1 (or the pseudogene TRBV3-2) and J usage is TRBJ2-5, with D tentatively TRBD2 (6 bases). Trimming shortened V by 0 bases and J by 5 bases, and 13 bases separated the two germline ends. CDR1 is LGHDT, CDR2 YNNKEL, per germline (reference sequence). The CDR3 extends over 15 amino acids. CDR3: CASSQEVEGRETQYF. CDR3 bases: TGTGCCAGCAGCCAAGAGGTCGAGGGGAGGGAGACCCAGTACTTC.

The chain recombines TRBV18 with TRBJ1-1; D is ambiguous. V was pared by 1 base and J by 3 bases, with 6 bases between. This CDR3 is built from 13 residues. The germline gives CDR1 KGHSH, CDR2 LQKENI. CDR3 DNA sequence: TGTGCCAGCTCACCACAGGGCTACACTGAAGCTTTCTTT. The encoded protein is CASSPQGYTEAFF.